The 18 T cell receptor beta chains presented below share a single source sample, sequenced in a study of T cells in localized non-small cell lung cancer. This table comes from immunoSEQ multiplex PCR, and its TCRdb copy is limited to in-frame clones, with some not included. The sample includes around 34,000 clones, around 93% of them seen just once. The source was peripheral blood, collected before any cancer treatment. The receptors here all came from a female donor of 60 years or more with stage I lung adenocarcinoma.

The J gene is TRBJ2-3, the V gene TRBV7-6; 7 positions agree with TRBD2. The CDR3 sequence is 17 residues long. Germline CDR1 and CDR2: SGHVS and FNYEAQ. V trimming: 2 bases; J trimming: 1 base; junction bases outside the gene matches: 9. In DNA form, the CDR3 reads TGTGCCAGCAGCTTAAACGGAGCGGGATGGCGCACAGATACGCAGTATTTT. Translating gives CASSLNGAGWRTDTQYF. Supplemented by reference TRBV7-6 and TRBJ2-3, the full variable domain reads GAGVSQSPRYKVTKRGQDVALRCDPISGHVSLYWYRQALGQGPEFLTYFNYEAQQDKSGLPNDRFSAERPEGSISTLTIQRTEQRDSAMYRCASSLNGAGWRTDTQYFGPGTRLTVL.

CDR3 protein: CARSLGAGTKGANEKLFF. The CDR3 nucleotides read TGTGCCAGAAGCTTAGGAGCCGGGACTAAGGGAGCTAATGAAAAACTGTTTTTT. This sequence joins TRBV7-5 and TRBJ1-4. TRBV7-5 is tagged as a pseudogene. CDR3 length equals 18 residues.

The CDR3: CATGGRTHQPQHF. Written as DNA, the CDR3 is TGTGCCACCGGGGGCAGGACACATCAGCCCCAGCATTTT. The gene calls are TRBV15 and TRBJ1-5; TRBD1 is a possible D gene (6 bases). V lost 8 bases and J 5 bases, leaving 13 bases between the germline ends. The CDR3 is made up of 13 amino acids. The germline CDR1 and CDR2 sequences are LNHNV and YYDKDF (reference sequence).

This chain connects TRBV30 to TRBJ1-6; D is unclear. Germline V gene lookup returns CDR1 GTSNPN and CDR2 SVGIG (reference sequence). This CDR3 region has 15 residues. V was pared by 0 bases and J by 7 bases, with 13 bases between. CDR3 sequence: CAWSVGRVSNSPLHF. In DNA form, the CDR3 reads TGTGCCTGGAGTGTTGGGCGGGTTTCAAATTCACCCCTCCACTTT.

This clone was observed a single time. The V call is TRBV18, the J call TRBJ2-7, with 7 positions matching TRBD1. The V gene end was trimmed by 1 base and the J gene end by 2 bases; junction bases not matched to a gene: 2. The CDR3 loop spans 14 amino acids. Germline assignment: CDR1 KGHSH and CDR2 LQKENI. The CDR3: CASSPRDRTYEQYF. CDR3 nucleotide sequence: TGTGCCAGCTCACCACGGGACAGAACCTACGAGCAGTACTTC.

The chain has TRBV7-2 and TRBJ2-3, with a tentative D call TRBD1 (8 bases). Germline lookup yields CDR1 SGHTA and CDR2 FQGNSA. The CDR3 totals 15 residues. V shed 6 bases and J shed 4 bases, with 17 bases lying between them. CDR3 coding DNA: TGTGCCAGCAGTTACAGGGGGGGAGCAGCAGATACGCAGTATTTT. It specifies CASSYRGGAADTQYF.

V usage is TRBV28 and J usage is TRBJ2-7, with D tentatively TRBD2 (7 bases). The CDR3 extends over 15 amino acids. Germline lookup yields CDR1 MDHEN and CDR2 SYDVKM. V was pared by 1 base and J by 1 base, with 11 bases between. DNA of the CDR3: TGTGCCAGCAGTTTATCGAAGGGGGGGTCCTACGAGCAGTACTTC. As protein: CASSLSKGGSYEQYF. Full variable domain (remainder filled in from reference TRBV28 and TRBJ2-7): DVKVTQSSRYLVKRTGEKVFLECVQDMDHENMFWYRQDPGLGLRLIYFSYDVKMKEKGDIPEGYSVSREKKERFSLILESASTNQTSMYLCASSLSKGGSYEQYFGPGTRLTVT.

This chain joins TRBV6-1 and TRBJ1-1; 7 bases align to TRBD1. This CDR3 has 14 residues. Germline V lookup: CDR1 MNHNS, CDR2 SASEGT. Trimming at V came to 5 bases and at J to 4 bases, leaving 7 bases not matched to a gene. The CDR3 DNA reads TGTGCCAGCAGTCTTCGACAGGGATTCACTGAAGCTTTCTTT. Translated, it gives CASSLRQGFTEAFF.

This clone showed up just once. The rearrangement uses TRBV30 and TRBJ1-1; TRBD1 matches at 8 bases. Per germline, CDR1 GTSNPN and CDR2 SVGIG (reference sequence). Losses at the gene ends were 1 base for V and 2 bases for J; bases not matched to a gene: 3. The CDR3 spans 14 residues. The CDR3 DNA follows: TGTGCCTGGAGTGGGACAGGGCCTAACACTGAAGCTTTCTTT. Amino acids: CAWSGTGPNTEAFF.

The chain employs TRBV7-3 and TRBJ2-1; the match to TRBD1 covers 7 bases. CDR1 and CDR2 (germline): SGHTA, FQGTGA. Trimming removed 1 base from V and 6 bases from J; junction bases left unmatched: 6. The CDR3 is 15 residues long. CDR3 sequence: CASSLRAGGINEQFF. The CDR3 bases are TGTGCCAGCAGCTTAAGAGCAGGGGGAATCAATGAGCAGTTCTTC.

Written as DNA, the CDR3 is TGTGCCAGCAGCGAGACCTCCGGGACGAGCTCCTACAATGAGCAGTTCTTC. Amino acids: CASSETSGTSSYNEQFF. This sequence joins TRBV9 and TRBJ2-1, with D tentatively TRBD1 or TRBD2 (5 bases each). Germline CDR1 SGDLS, CDR2 YYNGEE. Trimming shortened V by 3 bases and J by 0 bases, and 16 bases separated the two germline ends. The CDR3 contains 17 residues.

This sequence joins TRBV7-3 and TRBJ1-1; no clear D gene. CDR3 length: 14 residues. Germline CDR1 is SGHTA and CDR2 is FQGTGA. The V and J ends lost 2 bases and 10 bases respectively, with 17 bases between them. CDR3: CASSLSTGVRIAFF. CDR3 in DNA: TGTGCCAGCAGCTTATCTACGGGTGTACGAATAGCTTTCTTT.

The J gene is TRBJ1-1, the V gene TRBV27; D may be TRBD1 (5 bases). Germline CDR1 MNHEY, CDR2 SMNVEV (reference sequence). V was shortened by 4 bases and J by 7 bases, with 13 bases between the two germline ends. There are 13 residues in the CDR3. For the CDR3, the DNA is TGTGCCAGCAGTTCCCCGGGTGGGGGTGAAGCTTTCTTT. Translation: CASSSPGGGEAFF.

V gene TRBV28 combines with J gene TRBJ2-4, with 14 nucleotides matching TRBD2. CDR3 size: 18 residues. With V trimmed by 6 bases and J by 5 bases, 12 bases remained unmatched. Germline lookup yields CDR1 MDHEN and CDR2 SYDVKM. CDR3 sequence: CASSQGLAGGGSQNIQYF. CDR3 nucleotides: TGTGCCAGCAGCCAAGGACTAGCGGGGGGCGGATCGCAAAACATTCAGTACTTC.

This chain links TRBV6-6 with TRBJ2-7; 12 bases agree with TRBD1. The length of the CDR3 is 15 residues. Germline trimming cut 4 bases from V and 7 bases from J; bases unmatched to any gene: 8. The germline V gene has CDR1 MNHNY and CDR2 SVGAGI (reference sequence). In DNA, the CDR3 is TGTGCCAGCAGTTCACCCGGGACAGGGGGCAGAGAGCAGTACTTC. This codes for CASSSPGTGGREQYF.

The rearrangement joins TRBV2 to TRBJ2-2, with D possibly TRBD2 on 7 matching bases. This CDR3 comprises 15 residues. The germline V gene has CDR1 SNHLY and CDR2 FYNNEI. Trimming took off 6 bases at V and 7 bases at J, with 18 bases between the two ends. CDR3 sequence (DNA): TGTGCCAGCAGCGCCTTCGAGGGGGGGCGCGGGGAGCTGTTTTTT. Translating gives CASSAFEGGRGELFF.

V usage is TRBV2 and J usage is TRBJ1-2; unclear D gene. Germline V gene sequence: CDR1 SNHLY, CDR2 FYNNEI. V lost 3 bases, J lost 4 bases, and 12 bases lay in between. The CDR3 totals 14 residues. CDR3 nucleotide sequence: TGTGCCAGCAGTGAGGAAGTGGTTGGCTATGGCTACACCTTC. Its translation is CASSEEVVGYGYTF.

This chain connects TRBV28 to TRBJ2-5; the D gene is possibly TRBD2 (6 bases). V was pared by 10 bases and J by 5 bases, with 17 bases between. The CDR3 contains 13 residues. Germline assignment: CDR1 MDHEN and CDR2 SYDVKM. For the CDR3, the DNA is TGTGCCACCGCACCCGGGGGTAGGGAGACCCAGTACTTC. Translated: CATAPGGRETQYF.